This TCR beta chain was retrieved from a study of shared clonotypes between healthy human individuals. General study findings and limits: Clonotype sharing across several donors was observed for 4% to 6.5% of naive CD4 clonotypes.

Remarks on this clone: Antigen specificity is unknown.

V gave up 0 bases and J gave up 4 bases, with 17 bases separating them. The CDR3 has 17 amino acids. Germline CDR1 SGHAT, CDR2 FQNNGV. Sequenced by immunoSEQ multiplex PCR; TCRdb stores in-frame clones only, minus some. The table includes a few hundred thousand clones, around 86% detected once. This receptor was obtained from a man aged 18 to 29 in good health. The sample was memory CD8+ T cells sorted from blood. Subset denoted: CD45RO+ cells pooled with CCR7-negative TemRA cells. The chain uses TRBV11-2 and TRBJ2-3, with D possibly being TRBD1 (5 bases). DNA of the CDR3: TGTGCCAGCAGCTTAGATCCAGGGATGGGTGCCGCAGATACGCAGTATTTT. Translation: CASSLDPGMGAADTQYF. The full variable domain, with the rest looked up from reference TRBV11-2 and TRBJ2-3, is EAGVAQSPRYKIIEKRQSVAFWCNPISGHATLYWYQQILGQGPKLLIQFQNNGVVDDSQLPKDRFSAERLKGVDSTLKIQPAKLEDSAVYLCASSLDPGMGAADTQYFGPGTRLTVL.